The clone carrying this T cell receptor beta chain was counted only a few times. Its cognate antigen is unknown. The junction departs from germline at one end; a sequencing error may be responsible. The germline V gene has CDR1 MNHEY and CDR2 SVGAGI. The CDR3 loop spans 13 amino acids. Axillary draining lymph nodes of breast cancer patients supplied the node samples. This specimen belongs to a study of breast tumors, draining lymph nodes, adjacent tissues. TCRdb ran MiXCR on the multiplex PCR reads and lists one entry per CDR3 protein. Of approximately 250,000 distinct CDR3 sequences detected, about 34% appear once; the ten largest clones hold approximately 3.6%. Study conclusions and caveats: Most tumor T cells seemingly derive from lymph node, then expand in tumor. Tumor and nontumor repertoires were significantly more similar in luminal-like than in basal-like breast cancer. Tumor TCR diversity was below lymph nodes but above nontumor tissue. The lymph node origin of tumor T cells was framed as consistent with a hypothesis, not demonstrated.

This TCR derives from a female donor with breast cancer. Some clones in this sample may be carry-over from other donors' samples. Specimen: axillary lymph node tissue. The chain joins TRBV6-5 to TRBJ2-1; a possible D gene is TRBD2 (6 bases). DNA of the CDR3: TGTGCCAGCAGTCACTCTCGGGGGAATGAGCAGTTCTTC. Translating it yields CASSHSRGNEQFF.